This T cell receptor (beta chain) was captured in a study of patients and donors after allogeneic stem cell transplantation. One entry per CDR3 protein results from TCRdb running MiXCR on the RT-PCR reads. The sample shows over 400,000 distinct CDR3 sequences, more than 15% of them seen only once. The length of the CDR3 is 14 residues. CDR1 and CDR2 from the germline V gene are LGHNA and YNFKEQ. Trimming pared 7 bases from V and 2 bases from J, leaving 12 bases between. The specimen sequenced was blood, either unsorted or a sorted T cell fraction (not recorded which). The receptor was derived from a human donor who was either an allogeneic HSCT recipient or a stem cell or donor lymphocyte infusion donor (not recorded which). It is not recorded whose cells these are; they may come from a transplant donor. The chain has TRBV4-2 and TRBJ1-5; maybe TRBD1 (6 bases). CDR3 amino acids: CASNPSGGNQPQHF. The CDR3, as DNA: TGTGCCAGCAACCCTTCAGGGGGCAATCAGCCCCAGCATTTT.